This T cell receptor (beta chain) was found in a study of T cells in localized non-small cell lung cancer. Comments on this clone: Its antigen is unknown.

Regarding the study as a whole: In adjacent lung appeared a median about 58 of the top 100 tumor clones.

This CDR3 comprises 11 residues. Germline loops: CDR1 SGHTA, CDR2 FQGNSA. V lost 9 bases to trimming and J lost 7 bases; unmatched junction nucleotides: 3. TCRdb keeps only in-frame clones here, not all; method: immunoSEQ multiplex PCR. This sample carries about 30,000 clones, roughly 94% of them seen once, and the ten largest clones take around 0.77%. The source material was peripheral blood, sampled before any cancer treatment. This chain uses TRBV7-2 with TRBJ2-1; 7 bases map to TRBD2. This sequence originates from a woman aged 35 to 69 with stage I lung adenocarcinoma. Here the CDR3 reads CARGRENEQFF. The DNA of the CDR3 is TGTGCCAGGGGGAGGGAAAATGAGCAGTTCTTC.